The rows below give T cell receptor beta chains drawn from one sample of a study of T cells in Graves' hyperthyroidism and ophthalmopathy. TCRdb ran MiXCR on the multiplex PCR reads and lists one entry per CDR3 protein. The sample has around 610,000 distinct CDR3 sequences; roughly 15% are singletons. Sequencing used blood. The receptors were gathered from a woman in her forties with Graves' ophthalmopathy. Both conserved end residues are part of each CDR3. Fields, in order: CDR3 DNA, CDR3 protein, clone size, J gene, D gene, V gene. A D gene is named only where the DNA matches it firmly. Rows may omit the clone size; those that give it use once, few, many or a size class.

DNA: TGTGCCAGCACTTTCCCTCAAGCTGGGGGATCCTACGAGCAGTACTTC; CDR3: CASTFPQAGGSYEQYF; size: few; J: TRBJ2-7; D: NA; V: TRBV27
DNA: TGCAGCGTTGAGAGACAGGGGGGTGAGCAGTACTTC; CDR3: CSVERQGGEQYF; size: NA; J: TRBJ2-7; D: TRBD1; V: TRBV29-1
DNA: TGCGCCAGCAGCCAAGACGGGACTAGCGGGAGTCGGTACTTC; CDR3: CASSQDGTSGSRYF; size: many; J: TRBJ2-7; D: TRBD2; V: TRBV4-1
DNA: TGCAGTGCTCACCCCCGGGATAATAGCAATCAGCCCCAGCATTTT; CDR3: CSAHPRDNSNQPQHF; size: many; J: TRBJ1-5; D: NA; V: TRBV20-1
DNA: TGTGCCAGCAGTTTTAACGGGGCCCTCTACGAGCAGTACTTC; CDR3: CASSFNGALYEQYF; size: many; J: TRBJ2-7; D: NA; V: TRBV27
DNA: TGTGCCAGCACCTGGACCTCCCACGAGCAGTACTTC; CDR3: CASTWTSHEQYF; size: many; J: TRBJ2-7; D: NA; V: TRBV12-3/TRBV12-4
DNA: TGCGCCAGCAGCCAATCCATAGGCGGGGTGCCAGAAGCTTTCTTT; CDR3: CASSQSIGGVPEAFF; size: NA; J: TRBJ1-1; D: NA; V: TRBV4-3
DNA: TGCAGTGCTAGAGGGGCAGGGGTTGATGGCTACACCTTC; CDR3: CSARGAGVDGYTF; size: few; J: TRBJ1-2; D: NA; V: TRBV20-1
DNA: TGTGCCAGCAGTGATAGGACCGGCGGCTATCAGCCCCAGCATTTT; CDR3: CASSDRTGGYQPQHF; size: NA; J: TRBJ1-5; D: NA; V: TRBV2
DNA: TGTGCCAGCAGTCCCCGGACATTTTCGGATACGCAGTATTTT; CDR3: CASSPRTFSDTQYF; size: many; J: TRBJ2-3; D: NA; V: TRBV6-1
DNA: TGTGCCTGGAGTCCCACGCGGACAGGGGGCGCCTACACTGAAGCTTTCTTT; CDR3: CAWSPTRTGGAYTEAFF; size: NA; J: TRBJ1-1; D: TRBD1; V: TRBV30
DNA: TGCGCCAGTACCGGACTAGCCTACGAGCAGTACTTC; CDR3: CASTGLAYEQYF; size: NA; J: TRBJ2-7; D: TRBD2; V: TRBV5-1
DNA: TGTGCCAGCAGTAAGGCCCGAGAGACCCAGTACTTC; CDR3: CASSKARETQYF; size: NA; J: TRBJ2-5; D: NA; V: TRBV6-2/TRBV6-3
DNA: TGTGCCAGCAGCCCCCGACAGGGCCATGACACTGAAGCTTTCTTT; CDR3: CASSPRQGHDTEAFF; size: many; J: TRBJ1-1; D: TRBD1; V: TRBV7-6
DNA: TGTGCCAGCAGCGCCGGCCAGGGGAGCAACTACGAGCAGTACTTC; CDR3: CASSAGQGSNYEQYF; size: many; J: TRBJ2-7; D: NA; V: TRBV9
DNA: TGTGCCAGCCAGGGGCAAACAGCTAACTATGGCTACACCTTC; CDR3: CASQGQTANYGYTF; size: many; J: TRBJ1-2; D: NA; V: TRBV2
DNA: TGTGCCAGCAGGGAGACAGGGTTAGGGACTGAAGCTTTCTTT; CDR3: CASRETGLGTEAFF; size: many; J: TRBJ1-1; D: TRBD1; V: TRBV6-1
DNA: TGCAGCGTTGACGGGACTAGCGCCAGGGCAGAGACCCAGTACTTC; CDR3: CSVDGTSARAETQYF; size: many; J: TRBJ2-5; D: TRBD2; V: TRBV29-1
DNA: TGTGCCAGCAGTTCCCCCAGCGGGAACGTGTACGAGCAGTACTTC; CDR3: CASSSPSGNVYEQYF; size: many; J: TRBJ2-7; D: TRBD2; V: TRBV12-3/TRBV12-4
DNA: TGCAGTGCTAGGGTCCAGGACCGCCCTGGATTAGGAGGCTACACCTTC; CDR3: CSARVQDRPGLGGYTF; size: many; J: TRBJ1-2; D: NA; V: TRBV20-1
DNA: TGCGCCAGCAGCTCCAGCTTCTCCATGAACACTGAAGCTTTCTTT; CDR3: CASSSSFSMNTEAFF; size: many; J: TRBJ1-1; D: NA; V: TRBV5-1
DNA: TGTGCCAGCAGCCCTACAGGGTCCAGGCAGCCCCAGCATTTT; CDR3: CASSPTGSRQPQHF; size: few; J: TRBJ1-5; D: NA; V: TRBV7-9